Following are 24 T cell receptor beta chains from one sample sequenced in a study of T cell responses to AZD1222 COVID-19 vaccine. Libraries were prepared by immunoSEQ multiplex PCR; TCRdb keeps only in-frame clonotypes and omits some of them. The table lists about 150,000 clones, about 90% of them singletons. The input for sequencing was peripheral blood, taken 28 days after the second AZD1222 dose. These TCRs come from an adult who received the AZD1222 COVID-19 vaccine.

This chain connects TRBV6-2 or TRBV6-3 to TRBJ2-3; D gene unclear. The CDR3 is 12 residues long. Germline lookup yields CDR1 MNHEY and CDR2 SVGEGT. V dropped 5 bases and J dropped 0 bases, with 3 bases sitting between them. CDR3 loop: CASSQSTDTQYF. CDR3 bases: TGTGCCAGCAGTCAAAGCACAGATACGCAGTATTTT.

This CDR3 reads CASSPGQGTFGANVLTF. The DNA for the CDR3 is TGTGCCAGCTCACCTGGACAGGGGACCTTTGGGGCCAACGTCCTGACTTTC. The chain carries TRBV18 and TRBJ2-6; TRBD1 aligns across 9 bases. CDR1 is KGHSH, CDR2 LQKENI, per germline. The CDR3 has 17 residues. Trimming cost V 3 bases and J 3 bases; bases outside gene matches: 6.

V usage is TRBV18 and J usage is TRBJ2-7; D is uncertain. The V gene's germline CDR1 is KGHSH and CDR2 LQKENI. The CDR3 consists of 14 residues. Between the trimmed V and J ends, which lost 3 bases and 2 bases, there was a span of 11 bases. The CDR3 loop reads CASSPPATTYEQYF. The CDR3 bases are TGTGCCAGCTCACCGCCCGCCACAACCTACGAGCAGTACTTC.

The chain carries TRBV15 and TRBJ2-1; 11 bases agree with TRBD2. The CDR3 has 18 residues. Germline loops: CDR1 LNHNV, CDR2 YYDKDF (reference sequence). Losses at the gene ends were 0 bases for V and 0 bases for J; bases not matched to a gene: 4. The CDR3 sequence is CATSRDKGLADSYNEQFF. CDR3 nucleotides: TGTGCCACCAGCAGAGATAAGGGACTAGCGGACTCCTACAATGAGCAGTTCTTC.

This clone appeared a few times. CDR3 in amino acids: CASRVLLGGGQPQHF. CDR3 bases: TGTGCCAGTAGGGTACTACTAGGGGGAGGCCAGCCCCAGCATTTT. J is TRBJ1-5 and V is TRBV19, with TRBD1 as a possible D gene (6 bases). Per the germline V gene, CDR1 is LNHDA and CDR2 is SQIVND (reference sequence). The V end was cut by 6 bases, the J end by 7 bases, with 19 bases between. This CDR3 is built from 15 residues.

The chain couples TRBV5-4 to TRBJ2-5; 9 bases are shared with TRBD1. V dropped 5 bases and J dropped 5; count of bases not matched to a gene: 10. This CDR3 contains 15 residues. The germline CDR1 and CDR2 sequences are SGHNT and YYREEE (reference sequence). The CDR3 nucleotides are TGTGCCAGCAGAGTGAGGGACAGGGAGAGGGAGACCCAGTACTTC. Its protein product is CASRVRDRERETQYF. The full variable domain, its missing parts supplied by reference TRBV5-4 and TRBJ2-5, is ETGVTQSPTHLIKTRGQQVTLRCSSQSGHNTVSWYQQALGQGPQFIFQYYREEENGRGNFPPRFSGLQFPNYSSELNVNALELDDSALYLCASRVRDRERETQYFGPGTRLLVL.

This rearrangement joins TRBV30 to TRBJ1-5, with a weak D call TRBD1 (5 bases). This CDR3 is built from 14 residues. The V gene lost 5 bases and the J gene lost 3 bases, with 14 bases spanning the gap. In germline, CDR1 is GTSNPN, CDR2 SVGIG (reference sequence). The CDR3 DNA reads TGTGCCTGGTCAAGGGGAGGGAACAATCAGCCCCAGCATTTT. It translates to CAWSRGGNNQPQHF.

With respect to this clone: A junction boundary mismatches the germline segment, possibly from a read error. The chain employs TRBV12-3 or TRBV12-4 and TRBJ2-5; maybe TRBD2 (7 bases). The CDR3 covers 11 residues. The CDR3 region has the DNA TGTGCCAGTGGAGAACAGGGAGGGGCCAACTTC. It encodes CASGEQGGANF.

This clone was counted once. The rearrangement uses TRBV3-1 (or the pseudogene TRBV3-2) and TRBJ2-3; 11 bases agree with TRBD1. Trimming at V came to 6 bases and at J to 6 bases, leaving 20 bases not matched to a gene. The CDR3 is 19 residues long. Germline values: CDR1 LGHDT, CDR2 YNNKEL (reference sequence). The CDR3 is CASSNHQPGTGGMGDTQYF. DNA for the CDR3: TGTGCCAGCAGTAACCACCAACCGGGGACAGGGGGGATGGGGGATACGCAGTATTTT.

The rearrangement uses TRBV21-1 and TRBJ1-2; no check of the table's D call, TRBD1, against the DNA was made. TRBV21-1 is reported as a pseudogene. CDR3 length: 18 residues. The CDR3 DNA follows: TGTGCCAGCAGCAAAGGTGAGACACCAAGACCAGCTAACTATGGCTACACCTTC. The encoded protein is CASSKGETPRPANYGYTF.

This chain links TRBV6-6 with TRBJ1-2, with 11 positions matching TRBD1. This CDR3 has 17 amino acids. Germline loops: CDR1 MNHNY, CDR2 SVGAGI (reference sequence). The junction had 10 bases not matched to a gene; V was cut back by 5 bases and J by 2 bases. For the CDR3, the DNA is TGTGCCAGCAGTCCTAGGACAGGGGGCCCCAAAAACTATGGCTACACCTTC. Its translation: CASSPRTGGPKNYGYTF.

The rearrangement joins TRBV18 to TRBJ2-3; either TRBD1 or TRBD2 may fit D (6 bases each). This CDR3 has 15 residues. Trimming pared 1 base from V and 3 bases from J, leaving 11 bases between. Germline CDR1 is KGHSH and CDR2 is LQKENI. The CDR3 bases are TGTGCCAGCTCACCACGAATAGGGGGGACAGATACGCAGTATTTT. This gives the protein CASSPRIGGTDTQYF. Based on the CDR3 plus reference TRBV18 and TRBJ2-3, the full variable domain is NAGVMQNPRHLVRRRGQEARLRCSPMKGHSHVYWYRQLPEEGLKFMVYLQKENIIDESGMPKERFSAEFPKEGPSILRIQQVVRGDSAAYFCASSPRIGGTDTQYFGPGTRLTVL.

J is TRBJ2-7 and V is TRBV30; 8 bases are a match to TRBD2. CDR3 size: 13 residues. CDR1 GTSNPN and CDR2 SVGIG come from the germline V gene (reference sequence). V gave up 4 bases and J gave up 3 bases; unmatched junction bases: 5. This CDR3 reads CAWKRENLYEQYF. The CDR3 region has the DNA TGTGCCTGGAAGCGGGAGAACCTCTACGAGCAGTACTTC.

The rearrangement uses TRBV6-5 and TRBJ2-7; D is tentatively TRBD1 or TRBD2 (5 bases each). V lost 6 bases and J 0 bases, leaving 15 bases between the germline ends. Germline lookup yields CDR1 MNHEY and CDR2 SVGAGI. This CDR3 is built from 15 residues. The CDR3 DNA reads TGTGCCAGCAGCCCAACCTGGGACCGCTCCTACGAGCAGTACTTC. Its protein product is CASSPTWDRSYEQYF.

V is TRBV18 and J is TRBJ1-2; TRBD1 matches 8 bases. CDR3 size: 15 residues. The V gene's germline CDR1 is KGHSH and CDR2 LQKENI. Germline trimming cut 2 bases from V and 7 bases from J; bases unmatched to any gene: 9. This chain's CDR3 is CASSPSASGGIGYTF. The CDR3 DNA is TGTGCCAGCTCACCATCCGCGTCAGGGGGCATTGGCTACACCTTC.

J is TRBJ1-2 and V is TRBV19; no reliable D call. The V gene's germline CDR1 is LNHDA and CDR2 SQIVND (reference sequence). This CDR3 is built from 14 residues. V lost 2 bases and J 4 bases, leaving 11 bases between the germline ends. CDR3 coding DNA: TGTGCCAGTAGTATACCTCGGGGTTCCTATGGCTACACCTTC. Translated, it gives CASSIPRGSYGYTF. The entire variable domain, with the rest obtained from reference TRBV19 and TRBJ1-2, is as follows: DGGITQSPKYLFRKEGQNVTLSCEQNLNHDAMYWYRQDPGQGLRLIYYSQIVNDFQKGDIAEGYSVSREKKESFPLTVTSAQKNPTAFYLCASSIPRGSYGYTFGSGTRLTVV.

CDR3 loop: CASSEGHSSSGNTIYF. The CDR3 bases are TGTGCCAGCAGTGAAGGTCACTCGAGCTCTGGAAACACCATATATTTT. This chain connects TRBV6-1 to TRBJ1-3; the D is unclear. Germline V CDR1 and CDR2: MNHNS, SASEGT. The germline V and J ends were trimmed by 1 base and 0 bases, with 10 bases remaining between them. CDR3 length equals 16 residues.

The rearrangement links TRBV24-1 to TRBJ1-5; D remains unclear. Looked up from germline, CDR1 is KGHDR and CDR2 is SFDVKD. V gave up 5 bases and J gave up 0 bases, with 4 bases separating them. This CDR3 has 13 residues. The CDR3: CATSGYSNQPQHF. The CDR3 DNA is TGTGCCACCAGTGGGTATAGCAATCAGCCCCAGCATTTT.

The V call is TRBV5-5, the J call TRBJ1-2; D unresolved. With 4 bases removed from V and 3 bases from J, the gap between germline ends came to 10 bases. CDR3 length equals 13 residues. Germline CDR1 and CDR2: SGHKS and YYEKEE (reference sequence). The DNA for the CDR3 is TGTGCCAGCAGCCTGACATACGACTATGGCTACACCTTC. It codes for CASSLTYDYGYTF.

This clone was seen a single time. V and J are TRBV10-3 and TRBJ1-4; D ambiguous. This CDR3 has 15 residues. The V end lost 0 bases, the J end lost 5 bases, and 10 bases lay between the germline ends. Germline lookup yields CDR1 ENHRY and CDR2 SYGVKD. CDR3 sequence reads: CAISESRGLNEKLFF. The CDR3 nucleotides are TGTGCCATCAGTGAGTCCCGGGGATTGAATGAAAAACTGTTTTTT.

This chain uses TRBV5-1 with TRBJ1-1; a possible D gene is TRBD1 (6 bases). V was pared by 2 bases and J by 4 bases, with 18 bases between. This CDR3 contains 16 residues. Germline V CDR1 and CDR2: SGHRS, YFSETQ. CDR3 sequence: CASSFQTGNAGTEAFF. Here the CDR3 DNA reads TGCGCCAGCAGCTTTCAAACAGGGAACGCGGGCACTGAAGCTTTCTTT.

The chain is built from TRBV7-2 and TRBJ2-7; 10 nucleotides line up with TRBD2. Germline CDR1 SGHTA, CDR2 FQGNSA. The CDR3 has 15 amino acids. Trimming cost V 5 bases and J 1 base; bases outside gene matches: 5. The CDR3 spells CASSTRLAGSYEQYF. In DNA, the CDR3 is TGTGCCAGCAGCACTAGACTAGCGGGTTCCTACGAGCAGTACTTC.

The chain carries TRBV6-5 and TRBJ1-2; 10 nucleotides align to TRBD1. Germline V gene data show CDR1 as MNHEY and CDR2 as SVGAGI. The V and J ends lost 6 bases and 6 bases, in that order; junction bases with no gene match: 7. The CDR3 is 14 amino acids. The CDR3: CASSDYGQGDGYTF. In DNA form, the CDR3 reads TGTGCCAGCAGCGACTATGGACAGGGGGATGGCTACACCTTC.

The genes are TRBV28 and TRBJ2-4; a weak D match, TRBD2 (6 bases). V lost 1 base and J 2 bases, leaving 9 bases between the germline ends. CDR3 size: 15 residues. From germline, CDR1 is MDHEN and CDR2 SYDVKM. The CDR3 here is CASSLSRGTKNIQYF. The CDR3 nucleotides are TGTGCCAGCAGTTTATCACGGGGGACCAAAAACATTCAGTACTTC.